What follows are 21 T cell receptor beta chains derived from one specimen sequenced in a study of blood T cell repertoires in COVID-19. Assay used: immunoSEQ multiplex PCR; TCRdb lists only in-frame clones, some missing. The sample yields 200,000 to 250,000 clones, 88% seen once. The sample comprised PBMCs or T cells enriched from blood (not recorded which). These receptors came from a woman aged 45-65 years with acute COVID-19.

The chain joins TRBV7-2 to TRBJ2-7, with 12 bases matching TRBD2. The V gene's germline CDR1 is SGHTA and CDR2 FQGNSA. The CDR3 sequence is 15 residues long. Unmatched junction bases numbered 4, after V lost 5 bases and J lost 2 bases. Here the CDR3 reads CASSRGLAGPYEQYF. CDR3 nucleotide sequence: TGTGCCAGCAGCAGGGGACTAGCGGGCCCCTACGAGCAGTACTTC. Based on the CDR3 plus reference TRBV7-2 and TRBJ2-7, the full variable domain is GAGVSQSPSNKVTEKGKDVELRCDPISGHTALYWYRQSLGQGLEFLIYFQGNSAPDKSGLPSDRFSAERTGGSVSTLTIQRTQQEDSAVYLCASSRGLAGPYEQYFGPGTRLTVT.

The CDR3 loop reads CSVHRQQADTQYF. Here the CDR3 DNA reads TGCAGCGTGCATAGACAACAGGCGGATACGCAGTATTTT. The gene calls are TRBV29-1 and TRBJ2-3; D might be TRBD1 (5 bases). Per the germline V gene, CDR1 is SQVTM and CDR2 is ANQGSEA. This CDR3 has 13 residues. V gave up 6 bases and J gave up 6 bases, with 16 bases separating them.

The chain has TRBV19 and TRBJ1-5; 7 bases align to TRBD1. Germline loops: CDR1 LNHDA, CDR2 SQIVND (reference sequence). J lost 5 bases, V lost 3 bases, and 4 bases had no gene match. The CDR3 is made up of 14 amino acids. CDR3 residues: CASSMDRWDQPQHF. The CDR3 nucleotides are TGTGCCAGTAGTATGGACAGGTGGGATCAGCCCCAGCATTTT.

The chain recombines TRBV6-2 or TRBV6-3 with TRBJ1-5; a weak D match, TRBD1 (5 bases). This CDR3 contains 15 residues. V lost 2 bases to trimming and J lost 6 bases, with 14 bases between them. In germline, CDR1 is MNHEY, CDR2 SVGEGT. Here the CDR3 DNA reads TGTGCCAGCAGTTACGGGCTCCAGGGCGGTCAGCCCCAGCATTTT. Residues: CASSYGLQGGQPQHF.

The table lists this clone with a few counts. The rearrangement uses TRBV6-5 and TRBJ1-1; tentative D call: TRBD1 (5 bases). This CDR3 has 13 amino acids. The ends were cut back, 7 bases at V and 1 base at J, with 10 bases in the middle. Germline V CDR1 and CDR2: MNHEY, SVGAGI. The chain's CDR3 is CASTHTGNTEAFF. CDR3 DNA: TGTGCCAGCACCCACACAGGGAACACTGAAGCTTTCTTT.

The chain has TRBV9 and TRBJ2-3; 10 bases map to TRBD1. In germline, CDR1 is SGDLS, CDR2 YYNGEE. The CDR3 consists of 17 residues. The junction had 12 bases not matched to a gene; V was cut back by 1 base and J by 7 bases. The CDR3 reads CASSVHSGTGVKNTQYF. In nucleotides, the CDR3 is TGTGCCAGCAGCGTACATTCAGGGACAGGGGTAAAAAATACGCAGTATTTT.

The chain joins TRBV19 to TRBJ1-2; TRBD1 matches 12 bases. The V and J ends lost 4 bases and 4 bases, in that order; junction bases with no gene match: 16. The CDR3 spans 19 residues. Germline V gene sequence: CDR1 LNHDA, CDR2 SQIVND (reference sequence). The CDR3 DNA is TGTGCCAGTAGTACAAGCAGCGGGACAGGGGGCGAAGGAAGCTATGGCTACACCTTC. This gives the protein CASSTSSGTGGEGSYGYTF.

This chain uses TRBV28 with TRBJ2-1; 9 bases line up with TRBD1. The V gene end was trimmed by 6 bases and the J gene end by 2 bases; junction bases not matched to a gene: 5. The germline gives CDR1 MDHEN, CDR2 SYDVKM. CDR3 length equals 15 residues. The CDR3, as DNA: TGTGCCAGCAGCCCACAGGGGGCCACCTACAATGAGCAGTTCTTC. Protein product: CASSPQGATYNEQFF.

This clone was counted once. CDR3 bases: TGCGCCAGCAGGTCCCAGGGGGGTCCGGGCAATGAGCAGTTCTTC. Translation: CASRSQGGPGNEQFF. J is TRBJ2-1 and V is TRBV5-1, with D possibly TRBD1 on 7 matching bases. Between the trimmed V and J ends, which lost 5 bases and 6 bases, there was a span of 18 bases. The CDR3 spans 15 residues. CDR1 is SGHRS and CDR2 is YFSETQ in the germline V gene.

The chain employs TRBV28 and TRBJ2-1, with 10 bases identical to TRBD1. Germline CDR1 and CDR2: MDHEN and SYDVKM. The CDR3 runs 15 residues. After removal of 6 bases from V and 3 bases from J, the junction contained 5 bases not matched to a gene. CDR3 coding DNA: TGTGCCAGCAGACAGGGGGACAGGGGCTACAATGAGCAGTTCTTC. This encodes CASRQGDRGYNEQFF.

CDR3 bases: TGTGCCAGCTACGTGACAGGGGATGGCTACACCTTC. Its translation: CASYVTGDGYTF. This chain joins TRBV28 and TRBJ1-2; 8 bases map to TRBD1. This CDR3 is built from 12 residues. Trimming at V came to 8 bases and at J to 6 bases, leaving 5 bases not matched to a gene. Germline V lookup: CDR1 MDHEN, CDR2 SYDVKM.

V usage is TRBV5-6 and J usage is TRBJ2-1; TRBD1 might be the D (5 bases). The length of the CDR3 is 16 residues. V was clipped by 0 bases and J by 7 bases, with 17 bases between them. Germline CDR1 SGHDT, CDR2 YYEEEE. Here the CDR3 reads CASSLAATADPNEQFF. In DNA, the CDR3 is TGTGCCAGCAGCTTGGCCGCGACAGCCGACCCGAATGAGCAGTTCTTC.

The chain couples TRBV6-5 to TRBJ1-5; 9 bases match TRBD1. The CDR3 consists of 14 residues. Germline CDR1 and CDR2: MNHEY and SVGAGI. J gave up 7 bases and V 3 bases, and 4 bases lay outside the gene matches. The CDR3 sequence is CASSYDRGGQPQHF. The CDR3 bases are TGTGCCAGCAGTTATGACAGGGGGGGACAGCCCCAGCATTTT.

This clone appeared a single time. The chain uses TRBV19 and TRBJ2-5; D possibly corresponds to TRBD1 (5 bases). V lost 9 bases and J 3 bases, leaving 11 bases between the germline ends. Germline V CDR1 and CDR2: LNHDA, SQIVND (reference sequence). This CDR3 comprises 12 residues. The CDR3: CASRQLKETQYF. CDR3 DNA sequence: TGTGCCAGCAGACAGTTAAAAGAGACCCAGTACTTC.

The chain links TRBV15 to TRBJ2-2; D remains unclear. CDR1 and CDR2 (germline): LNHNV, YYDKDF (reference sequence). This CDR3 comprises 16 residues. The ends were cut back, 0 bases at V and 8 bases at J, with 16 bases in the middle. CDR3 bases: TGTGCCACCAGCAGAGATGCGGCCCTAACTAATGGGGAGCTGTTTTTT. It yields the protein CATSRDAALTNGELFF. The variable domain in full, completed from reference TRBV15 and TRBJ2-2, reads DAMVIQNPRYQVTQFGKPVTLSCSQTLNHNVMYWYQQKSSQAPKLLFHYYDKDFNNEADTPDNFQSRRPNTSFCFLDIRSPGLGDTAMYLCATSRDAALTNGELFFGEGSRLTVL.

CDR3 region: CASSLMSIGQGPHNEQFF. CDR3 in DNA: TGTGCCAGCAGCTTAATGTCGATCGGGCAGGGCCCCCACAATGAGCAGTTCTTC. The chain carries TRBV7-3 and TRBJ2-1; D is possibly TRBD1 (5 bases). Germline V gene sequence: CDR1 SGHTA, CDR2 FQGTGA. The CDR3 runs 18 residues. Trimming cost V 1 base and J 5 bases, with 21 bases left between them.

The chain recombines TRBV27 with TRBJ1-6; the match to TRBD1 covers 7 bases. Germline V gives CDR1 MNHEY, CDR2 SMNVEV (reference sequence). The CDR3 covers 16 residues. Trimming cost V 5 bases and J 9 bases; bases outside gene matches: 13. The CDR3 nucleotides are TGTGCCAGCAGTACTCACTTCGGGACAGTGGGTTCACCCCTCCACTTT. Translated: CASSTHFGTVGSPLHF.

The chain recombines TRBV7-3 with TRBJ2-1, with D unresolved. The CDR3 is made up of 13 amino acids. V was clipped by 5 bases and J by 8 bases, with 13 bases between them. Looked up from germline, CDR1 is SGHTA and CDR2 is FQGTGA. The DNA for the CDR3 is TGTGCCAGCAGCCCAGCCTTTGGAGATGAGCAGTTCTTC. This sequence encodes CASSPAFGDEQFF.

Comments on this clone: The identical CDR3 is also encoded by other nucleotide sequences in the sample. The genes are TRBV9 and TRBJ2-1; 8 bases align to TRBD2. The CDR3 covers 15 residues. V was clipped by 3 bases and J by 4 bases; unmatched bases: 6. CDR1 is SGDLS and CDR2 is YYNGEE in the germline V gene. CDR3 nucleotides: TGTGCCAGCAGCGCCGTAGCGGGGATATACAATGAGCAGTTCTTC. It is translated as CASSAVAGIYNEQFF.

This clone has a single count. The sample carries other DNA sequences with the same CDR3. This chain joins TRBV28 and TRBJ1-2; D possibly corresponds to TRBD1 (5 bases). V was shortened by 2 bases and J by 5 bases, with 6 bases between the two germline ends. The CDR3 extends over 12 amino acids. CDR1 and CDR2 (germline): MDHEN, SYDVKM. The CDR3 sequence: CASSLGGYGYTF. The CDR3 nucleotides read TGTGCCAGCAGTTTAGGGGGGTATGGCTACACCTTC.

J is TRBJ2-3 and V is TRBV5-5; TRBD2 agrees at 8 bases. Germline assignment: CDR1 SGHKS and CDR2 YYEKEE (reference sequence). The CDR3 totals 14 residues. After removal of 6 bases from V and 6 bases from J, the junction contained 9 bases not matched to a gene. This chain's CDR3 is CASMLGAGVDTQYF. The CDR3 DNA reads TGTGCCAGCATGCTGGGAGCGGGAGTTGATACGCAGTATTTT. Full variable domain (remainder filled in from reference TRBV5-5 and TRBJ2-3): DAGVTQSPTHLIKTRGQQVTLRCSPISGHKSVSWYQQVLGQGPQFIFQYYEKEERGRGNFPDRFSARQFPNYSSELNVNALLLGDSALYLCASMLGAGVDTQYFGPGTRLTVL.